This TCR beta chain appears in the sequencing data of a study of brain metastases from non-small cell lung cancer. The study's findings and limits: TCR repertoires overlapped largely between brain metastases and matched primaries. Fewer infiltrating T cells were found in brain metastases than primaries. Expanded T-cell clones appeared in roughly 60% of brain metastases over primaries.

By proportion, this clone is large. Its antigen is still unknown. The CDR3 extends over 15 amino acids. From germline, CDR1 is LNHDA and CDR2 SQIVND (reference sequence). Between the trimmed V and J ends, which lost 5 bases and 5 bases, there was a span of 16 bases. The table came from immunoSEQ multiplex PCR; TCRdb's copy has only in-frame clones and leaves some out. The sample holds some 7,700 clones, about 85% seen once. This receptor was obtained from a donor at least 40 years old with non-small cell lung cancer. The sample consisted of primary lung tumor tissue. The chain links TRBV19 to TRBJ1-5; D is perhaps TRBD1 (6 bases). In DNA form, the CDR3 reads TGTGCCAGTAGTTCCAACGACAGGAGGGATCAGCCCCAGCATTTT. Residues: CASSSNDRRDQPQHF.